The clone carrying this T cell receptor beta chain was seen ten or more times. CDR1 is DFQATT and CDR2 is SNEGSKA in the germline V gene (reference sequence). Trimming removed 0 bases from V and 4 bases from J, with 7 bases in between. The CDR3 runs to 13 residues. The sample is drawn from a study of kidney transplant recipient with SARS-CoV-2 infection. TCRdb used MiXCR to reprocess the reads, holding one entry per CDR3 protein. Of about 250,000 distinct CDR3 sequences detected, less than 35% appear once; the ten largest clones hold around 6.8%. This chain connects TRBV20-1 to TRBJ1-3; unclear D gene. Sample: a blood sample, taken at baseline and around day 120 from a kidney transplant recipient. The origin of this receptor is a male patient aged 30 to 39 who had COVID-19 and was a kidney transplant recipient. These T cells may partly come from the graft donor. This CDR3 is CSARDRPGNTIYF. CDR3 DNA: TGCAGTGCTAGAGACAGACCCGGAAACACCATATATTTT.